The sample holds many counts of the clone carrying this T cell receptor beta chain. The sample is drawn from a study of early T cells in non-severe SARS-CoV-2 infection. TCRdb independently ran MiXCR on the 5' RACE reads; one entry per CDR3 protein. The sample yields some 64,000 distinct CDR3 sequences, around 18% seen once. This receptor was identified in an adult who was a healthcare worker with PCR-confirmed SARS-CoV-2 infection or an uninfected control (not recorded which). The source was whole blood, collected at baseline.

The CDR3 coding sequence is TGTGCCAGCAGCGAACGGACAGGGGGCGATGAAAAACTGTTTTTT. It translates to CASSERTGGDEKLFF. This chain connects TRBV7-9 to TRBJ1-4; 11 nucleotides match TRBD1. Germline CDR1 and CDR2: SEHNR and FQNEAQ (reference sequence). V lost 5 bases, J lost 6 bases, and 5 bases stayed unmatched. The CDR3 has 15 residues.